This T cell receptor beta chain was sequenced during a study of CD8+CD57+ T cells in acquired aplastic anemia. The CDR3 has 14 residues. Germline-derived CDR1 and CDR2 are SGHKS and YYEKEE (reference sequence). J lost 5 bases, V lost 0 bases, and 2 bases had no gene match. This clonotype was detected many times. Its target is unknown. Study findings and constraints: There were 25 to 35 CD8+ CDR3 sequences that occurred in both patients and controls. The CD8+ Simpson's diversity of patients and controls was not significantly different.

Genomic DNA constituted the template upon which TCR beta VDJ and CDR3 profiling was performed. TCRdb called the reads again in MiXCR, with one record for every CDR3 protein. The sample has a few hundred thousand distinct CDR3 sequences, just under 70% seen once. Sequencing was carried out using sorted CD4+, CD8+, or CD8+CD57+ T cells (not recorded which) from PBMCs. The clonotype originates from a human donor in good health, serving as a control. This chain connects TRBV5-5 to TRBJ1-1; 9 nucleotides match TRBD1. CDR3 sequence reads: CASSLGQGVTEAFF. The CDR3 DNA reads TGTGCCAGCAGCTTGGGACAGGGGGTTACTGAAGCTTTCTTT.